The 2 T cell receptor beta chains below all came from one sample that was sequenced in a study of response to subunit inactivated influenza vaccine. TCRdb used MiXCR to reprocess the RT-PCR reads, holding one entry per CDR3 protein. The sample shows about 570,000 distinct CDR3 sequences, around 11% of them seen only once. The sample was also linked to a second study, of T cells expressing NK-cell markers. From that second work: With UMIs, 5'RACE template switching was used to make TCR beta cDNA.

The sample here was PBMCs from blood, taken on the day of vaccination. These receptors were obtained from a man aged 50 or older who received an inactivated influenza vaccine.

The chain recombines TRBV20-1 with TRBJ2-7; D tentatively reads TRBD1 or TRBD2 (6 bases each). The CDR3 totals 12 residues. V lost 7 bases and J lost 1, with 11 bases in between. Germline values: CDR1 DFQATT, CDR2 SNEGSKA (reference sequence). The CDR3 sequence: CSGLGGSYEQYF. The CDR3 nucleotides read TGCAGTGGACTAGGGGGGTCCTACGAGCAGTACTTC.

The rearrangement uses TRBV5-5 and TRBJ2-3; 14 nucleotides match TRBD2. Losses at the gene ends were 0 bases for V and 7 bases for J; bases not matched to a gene: 4. Germline V CDR1 and CDR2: SGHKS, YYEKEE (reference sequence). The CDR3 extends over 16 amino acids. The CDR3 is CASSLGRLAGGHTQYF. The CDR3 nucleotides read TGTGCCAGCAGCTTGGGGAGACTAGCGGGAGGGCATACGCAGTATTTT.